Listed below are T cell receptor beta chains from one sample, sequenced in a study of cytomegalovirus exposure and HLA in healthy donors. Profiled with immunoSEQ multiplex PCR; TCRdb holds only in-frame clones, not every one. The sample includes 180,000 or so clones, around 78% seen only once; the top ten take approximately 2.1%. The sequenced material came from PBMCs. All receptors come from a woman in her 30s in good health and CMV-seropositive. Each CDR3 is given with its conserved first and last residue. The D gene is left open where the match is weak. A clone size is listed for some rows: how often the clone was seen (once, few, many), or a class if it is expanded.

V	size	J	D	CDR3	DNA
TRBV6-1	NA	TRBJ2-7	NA	CASSWDGSSYEQYF	TGTGCCAGCAGTTGGGACGGGAGCTCCTACGAGCAGTACTTC
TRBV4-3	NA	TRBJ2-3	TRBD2	CASSGLADTDTQYF	TGCGCCAGCAGCGGACTAGCGGACACAGATACGCAGTATTTT
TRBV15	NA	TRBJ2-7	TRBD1	CATSRDFVRGYEQYF	TGTGCCACCAGCAGAGACTTTGTCAGGGGGTACGAGCAGTACTTC
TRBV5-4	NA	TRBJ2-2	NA	CASSSLLGELFF	TGTGCCAGCAGCTCCCTCCTCGGGGAGCTGTTTTTT
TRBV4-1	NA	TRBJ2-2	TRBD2	CASSQGRIAGIGTGELFF	TGCGCCAGCAGCCAAGGGAGAATAGCGGGAATAGGCACCGGGGAGCTGTTTTTT
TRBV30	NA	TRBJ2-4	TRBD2	CAWSKLAGGRNIQYF	TGTGCCTGGAGTAAACTAGCGGGGGGACGAAACATTCAGTACTTC
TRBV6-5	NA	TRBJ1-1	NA	CASSLVGQTEAFF	TGTGCCAGCAGTCTCGTCGGACAAACTGAAGCTTTCTTT
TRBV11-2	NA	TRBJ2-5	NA	CASSTFRGREETQYF	TGTGCCAGCAGCACTTTCAGGGGGCGGGAGGAGACCCAGTACTTC
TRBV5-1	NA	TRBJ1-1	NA	CASSLLMAMNTEAFF	TGCGCCAGCAGCTTGTTAATGGCCATGAACACTGAAGCTTTCTTT
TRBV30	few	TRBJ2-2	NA	CALDGGDTGELFF	TGTGCCTTGGACGGCGGGGACACCGGGGAGCTGTTTTTT
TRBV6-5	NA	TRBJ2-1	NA	CASSRTVTAYNEQFF	TGTGCCAGCAGTAGGACAGTGACCGCCTACAATGAGCAGTTCTTC
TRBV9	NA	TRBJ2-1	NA	CASSVDRVYNEQFF	TGTGCCAGCAGCGTAGACAGGGTCTACAATGAGCAGTTCTTC
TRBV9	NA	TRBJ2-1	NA	CASGEFNEQFF	TGTGCCAGCGGGGAGTTCAATGAGCAGTTCTTC
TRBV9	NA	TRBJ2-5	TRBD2	CASSVGVGLVQETQYF	TGTGCCAGCAGCGTAGGGGTGGGACTAGTACAAGAGACCCAGTACTTC
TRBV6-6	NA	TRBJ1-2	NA	CASRRGYGYTF	TGTGCCAGCAGACGGGGGTATGGCTACACCTTC
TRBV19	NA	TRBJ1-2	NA	CARPHGAYGYTF	TGTGCCAGGCCTCATGGGGCATATGGCTACACCTTC
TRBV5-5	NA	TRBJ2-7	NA	CASSLESGTGSYEQYF	TGTGCCAGCAGCCTTGAATCTGGTACAGGATCCTACGAGCAGTACTTC
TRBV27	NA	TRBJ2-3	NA	CASSKILGGIRETQYF	TGTGCCAGCAGTAAAATTTTGGGGGGTATAAGAGAAACGCAGTATTTT
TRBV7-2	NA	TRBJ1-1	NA	CASSLATGLEAFF	TGTGCCAGCAGCTTAGCTACAGGGTTGGAAGCTTTCTTT
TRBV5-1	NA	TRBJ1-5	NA	CASSLDGRSNQPQHF	TGCGCCAGCAGCTTGGACGGCAGGAGCAATCAGCCCCAGCATTTT
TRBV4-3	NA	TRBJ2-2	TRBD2	CASSRRLADHTGELFF	TGCGCCAGCAGCCGGCGACTAGCGGACCACACCGGGGAGCTGTTTTTT
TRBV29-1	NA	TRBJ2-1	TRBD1	CSVEGRQGNYNEQFF	TGCAGCGTTGAAGGCCGACAGGGCAACTACAATGAGCAGTTCTTC
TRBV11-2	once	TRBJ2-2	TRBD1	CASRLQGAVTGELFF	TGTGCCAGCAGATTACAGGGGGCGGTCACCGGGGAGCTGTTTTTT
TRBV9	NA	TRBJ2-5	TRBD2	CASSVGLAGETQYF	TGTGCCAGCAGCGTGGGGCTAGCGGGGGAGACCCAGTACTTC
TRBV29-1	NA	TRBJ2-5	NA	CSGSQGGETQYF	TGCAGCGGCTCCCAGGGAGGAGAGACCCAGTACTTC
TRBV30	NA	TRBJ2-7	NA	CACTSSYEQYF	TGTGCCTGCACTAGTTCCTACGAGCAGTACTTC
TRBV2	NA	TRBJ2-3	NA	CASSEFGQGSTDTQYF	TGTGCCAGCAGTGAGTTTGGGCAGGGGAGCACAGATACGCAGTATTTT
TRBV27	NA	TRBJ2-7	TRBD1	CASSLGTGGDEQYF	TGTGCCAGCAGTTTGGGGACAGGAGGCGACGAGCAGTACTTC
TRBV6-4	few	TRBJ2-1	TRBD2	CAKPSPDPPGGEQFF	TGTGCCAAACCTTCCCCGGACCCCCCGGGGGGTGAGCAGTTCTTC
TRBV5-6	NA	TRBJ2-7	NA	CASSYRDTYEQYF	TGTGCCAGCAGCTACCGGGACACCTACGAGCAGTACTTC
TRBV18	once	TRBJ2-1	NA	CASSQSTGLVFF	TGTGCCAGCTCGCAAAGCACGGGACTTGTGTTCTTC
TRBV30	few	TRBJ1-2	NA	CAWNQGRTVGYTF	TGTGCCTGGAACCAGGGTCGAACGGTGGGCTACACCTTC